Listed here is a single T cell receptor beta chain. Generated by immunoSEQ multiplex PCR, the TCRdb table keeps only in-frame clones and is missing some. The table has more than 65,000 clones, around four fifths seen once; the top ten hold 5.3%. The entry originates in a study of blood T cell repertoires in COVID-19. Per the germline V gene, CDR1 is SGHTA and CDR2 is FQGNSA. The V and J ends lost 0 bases and 4 bases, in that order; junction bases with no gene match: 7. The CDR3 extends over 18 amino acids. Sequencing input: peripheral blood. This receptor was taken from a man aged 45 to 65 with active COVID-19. The chain is built from TRBV7-2 and TRBJ2-7; 15 bases match TRBD2. In DNA, the CDR3 is TGTGCCAGCAGCTTAGCGGCGGGACTAGCGGGAGGTTCTTACGAGCAGTACTTC. It yields the protein CASSLAAGLAGGSYEQYF.